The entry that follows covers one T cell receptor beta chain sequence. Its specific antigen is unknown. Base-call qualities are not available, and no considerably larger clone is one nucleotide away. This sample is drawn from a study of cytomegalovirus exposure and HLA in healthy donors (dated by TCRdb to between 2016 and 2019). Context from the whole study: A later analysis indicated that the 120 or so validation repertoires were generated on the platform also employed for the roughly 730 repertoires of the first cohort. The aim of the study was to test whether cataloging public T cell receptors could identify signatures of past pathogen exposure. A separate validation cohort of about 110 different subjects was used in addition to the roughly 640-subject first cohort. To predict cytomegalovirus infection status, the study brought together high-throughput TCR immunosequencing, statistical association of individual TCRs with disease status, and machine learning. Here is what the overall study found, with its caveats: A total of 150 or so TCR beta chains were listed by the study as associated with cytomegalovirus. A later analysis found that TCRs clustered in the first cohort also tended to co-occur in the 95 to 150 validation repertoires, with more than 90% of cluster scores above 0. The validation cohort had no HLA typing available for a later analysis, so co-occurrence within that cohort was assessed over all 120 or so repertoires. In vitro tests confirmed that a few of the cytomegalovirus-associated TCR beta chains recognize cytomegalovirus antigens. Across donors, most TCR sequences were observed very rarely, whereas some public TCRs were present in many individuals. According to the authors, the approach could potentially be generalized to other disease states and immunological phenotypes. The classifier was reported to diagnose cytomegalovirus status with high specificity and sensitivity in both the original and validation cohorts.

Libraries were built with the immunoSEQ multiplex PCR assay. As for the authors' bioinformatics: A statistical classification framework was built to diagnose cytomegalovirus status from the catalog of TCR beta chain sequences. The table comes from immuneACCESS by way of TCRdb, which keeps in-frame sequences with V and J called. Part of the clones is missing from these tables; in studies checked, under half for an unresolved V gene and the rest for unknown reasons. That table furnishes V, J and clone size, whereas the DNA furnished D and trimming. Present in this sample are 350,000 or so clones, more than 80% of which were seen just once. 0.7% to 0.85% of the sample lies in the top ten. The donors belonged to the validation cohort of approximately 130 subjects, which was separate from the 666-subject first cohort. The TCR sequence derives from a young woman in good health and CMV-seronegative. Sequenced input: PBMCs.

The CDR3 is CASSLRGTGETQYF. In nucleotide form, the sequence is TGTGCCAGCAGCTTACGGGGAACCGGGGAGACCCAGTACTTC. The rearrangement combines TRBV11-2 with TRBJ2-5; TRBD2 could be the D gene, as 5 bases match. Counted from cysteine to phenylalanine, this CDR3 has 14 amino acids. Here the CDR3 DNA is all that survives: 42 bases in frame from base 1. V is clipped by 2 bases and J by 5 bases, and the sequence between their germline boundaries is 12 bases long. Reading the germline V gene gives CDR1 SGHAT and CDR2 FQNNGV. The entire variable domain, with the stretches around the CDR3 drawn from the reference TRBV11-2 and TRBJ2-5 proteins, is EAGVAQSPRYKIIEKRQSVAFWCNPISGHATLYWYQQILGQGPKLLIQFQNNGVVDDSQLPKDRFSAERLKGVDSTLKIQPAKLEDSAVYLCASSLRGTGETQYFGPGTRLLVL.